The entry below describes one T cell receptor (beta chain). The sample holds a few counts of this clonotype. Its antigen target is currently unknown. No much larger clonotype is one base removed from it; base qualities were not supplied. These data originate in a study of T cells in Graves' hyperthyroidism and ophthalmopathy (dated by TCRdb to about 2019). In the study overall: Peripheral blood was collected at initial diagnosis, before any treatment. To identify TCR V-J signatures that set the groups apart, the researchers used a discovery cohort of more than 95 patients, made up of around 42 with Graves' ophthalmopathy and 55 to 65 with stable Graves' hyperthyroidism. Whether ophthalmopathy could be predicted prospectively was tested in an independent validation cohort made up of 18 to 20 hyperthyroidism patients plus 17 patients who later progressed to ophthalmopathy. The 100 discovery patients were randomly split 7:3 into training and test sets. In addition, the study compared T-cell repertoires in thyroid tissue and in blood from roughly 6 Graves' hyperthyroidism patients. Once sampling was done, hyperthyroidism patients were given methimazole at a starting dose of 30 mg daily, whereas ophthalmopathy patients were given high-dose intravenous methylprednisolone. TCR Vbeta CDR3 sequencing of 130 to 150 peripheral blood samples (under 45 ophthalmopathy, around 80 hyperthyroidism and some 17 progressor patients) is reported in the paper.

Between the V and J ends, shortened by 7 bases and 2 bases respectively, the junction contains 9 bases. The CDR3 runs 12 amino acids, cysteine and phenylalanine included. Just the 36-base CDR3 DNA is kept, in frame starting at base 1. The germline V gene gives CDR1 as SGHRS and CDR2 as YFSETQ. The TCR beta CDR3 regions were amplified from RNA transcripts. The first round of RT-PCR for the TCR CDR3 was performed with the HTBI primer set and the Qiagen OneStep RT-PCR kit. A second multiplex PCR round built the libraries, followed by size selection and purification. Paired-end sequencing of the libraries was performed with 100 bp reads on an Illumina HiSeq2000. The study's own analysis went as follows. Raw data were processed with SOAPnuke, discarding reads with adapters, uncalled bases, mean Phred below 15, or no exact constant-primer or identifier match. High-quality paired reads were merged with COPE v1.2.5, and unique nucleotide sequences were defined as clonotypes. MiTCR v1.1 was used to align clonotypes to the IMGT TRBV, TRBD and TRBJ reference segments. Analysis was restricted to V-J combinations with a frequency above 0.0001, which covered roughly 99% of repertoires. A TCS score was defined as the ratio between F50 (clonal expansion) and ExV (chaos), using BLOSUM62-based TCRdist between CDR3 peptides within each V-J. Welch's t-statistics and random forest reduced fewer than 550 V-J features to under 15, which were used in a naive Bayes classifier (R e1071). The raw public reads went through TCRdb reprocessing: fastp at Q25, MiXCR clone calling, in-frame beta chains kept. Rows with one shared CDR3 protein collapse into an entry with the most common genes and DNA. TCRdb, not the authors, supplied the V and J calls. This sample lists approximately 600,000 distinct CDR3 sequences; under 25% were detected once. The ten largest clones represent 30% to 40% of the sample.

In the ophthalmopathy patients, disease was moderately to severely active, with a Clinical Activity Score of 3 or more, a NOSPECS grade of 4 or more, and a duration of less than 3 months. Any patient with an uncontrolled infection, another autoimmune disease, pregnancy or lactation was excluded. Clinical symptoms, serum thyroxine and TRAb, thyroid ultrasound, and orbital computed tomography formed the basis for the diagnoses. PBMCs were isolated from 10 ml of fresh peripheral blood by Ficoll-Paque density gradient centrifugation. Trizol reagent was used to extract total RNA, and RNA quality was then checked on an Agilent 2100 Bioanalyzer. The research as a whole found: A 13 V-J signature model separated ophthalmopathy from stable hyperthyroidism, with roughly 88% sensitivity and 81.08% specificity in cross-validation and 80%/75% in testing. No statistical method was used to set the sample size in advance, and investigators knew the group allocation. In validation, progression to ophthalmopathy was predicted by the model with around 71% sensitivity and 72.22% specificity, a median of around 5.9 months before onset. Most expanded thyroid clonotypes (frequency above 0.001) were also found in blood, which suggests that blood repertoires may mirror thyroid immune responses.

The chain joins TRBV5-1 to TRBJ1-1; confidence is insufficient to name the D gene. The TCR originated in a man aged 30 to 45 with Graves' ophthalmopathy. Sequenced sample: blood. In nucleotide form, the sequence is TGCGCCAGCCGCACAGATAACACTGAAGCTTTCTTT. Its product reads: CASRTDNTEAFF.